Listed below are T cell receptor beta chains from one sample, sequenced in a study of T cells after posttransplantation cyclophosphamide. TCRdb keeps only in-frame clones here, not all; method: immunoSEQ multiplex PCR. The sample lists approximately 4,000 clones, about 62% seen once, with roughly 25% in the top ten. Sequenced input: memory CD8+ T cells sorted from blood. All receptors come from a man under 40 in good health and a related stem cell transplant donor. Both conserved end residues are part of each CDR3. Each record gives: J gene, D gene, V gene, clone size, CDR3 DNA, CDR3 protein. A D gene is named only where the DNA matches it firmly. Rows give clone size only sometimes, using once, few, many, or a class for an expanded clone.

>TRBJ1-2|NA|TRBV9|NA
TGTGCCAGCCGACATGAGCACTCAAGAAAGACCTATGGCTACACCTTC
CASRHEHSRKTYGYTF
>TRBJ1-4|TRBD1|TRBV7-9|NA
TGTGCCAGCAGCTCCCCCCGGACAGGATCCCGCGCAACTAATGAAAAACTGTTTTTT
CASSSPRTGSRATNEKLFF
>TRBJ1-2|TRBD1|TRBV6-5|NA
TGTGCCAGCAGTGCTGGACAGGGGGAGTCCCCGGGCACCTTC
CASSAGQGESPGTF
>TRBJ2-5|TRBD2|TRBV7-2|NA
TGTGCCAGCAGATTCCGGACTAGCCCCTGGGAGACCCAGTACTTC
CASRFRTSPWETQYF
>TRBJ2-3|TRBD2|TRBV29-1|once
TGCAGCGTTCTAGCGGAGGTACGAGGTACGCAGTATTTT
CSVLAEVRGTQYF
>TRBJ2-1|TRBD2|TRBV4-1|NA
TGCGCCAGCAGCCAAGATTGGCGGGGGGGCCCAGATGAGCAGTTCTTC
CASSQDWRGGPDEQFF
>TRBJ2-7|NA|TRBV9|few
TGTGCCAGCAGCATCAGACAGGAGACGGCCTACGAGCAGTACTTC
CASSIRQETAYEQYF
>TRBJ2-7|NA|TRBV27|NA
TGTGCCAGCAGTGATTCGTGGCAGTCCTACGAGCAGTACTTC
CASSDSWQSYEQYF
>TRBJ1-5|NA|TRBV5-6|once
TGTGCCAGCAGCTTGTCCCACAGGGCTCAGCCCCAGCATTTT
CASSLSHRAQPQHF
>TRBJ1-1|NA|TRBV10-3|NA
TGTGCCATCAGTGACAACAGGAACACTGAAGCTTTCTTT
CAISDNRNTEAFF
>TRBJ2-7|NA|TRBV4-3|NA
TGCGCCAGCAGCCAAGATGAGCTACAGGGGGGGGTCTACGAGCAGTACTTC
CASSQDELQGGVYEQYF
>TRBJ1-6|TRBD1|TRBV27|NA
TGTGCCAGCAGTTTAGGGCAGGGGGCTTCACCCCTCCACTTT
CASSLGQGASPLHF
>TRBJ2-5|TRBD2|TRBV4-1|NA
TGCGCCAGCAGCCAAGTTGCGGGGGGCCAAGAGACCCAGTACTTC
CASSQVAGGQETQYF
>TRBJ2-1|TRBD2|TRBV6-5|NA
TGTGCCAGCAGTTACTCGGACGGGGGGGGAAATGAGCAGTTCTTC
CASSYSDGGGNEQFF
>TRBJ2-5|TRBD2|TRBV7-2|once
TGTGCCAGCAGATTCCGGACTAGCCCCCGGGAGACCCAGTACTTC
CASRFRTSPRETQYF
>TRBJ2-5|TRBD2|TRBV7-2|NA
TGTGCCAGCTCCCCCCGGGGGGGCACTGAGACCCAGTACTTC
CASSPRGGTETQYF
>TRBJ1-6|TRBD1|TRBV2|NA
TGTGCCAGCAGTGACGTTACAGGGGGGGATTCACCCCTCCACTTT
CASSDVTGGDSPLHF
>TRBJ2-7|TRBD1|TRBV9|NA
TGTGCTAGCAGTATCGAACAGGGGACGGCCTACGAGCAGTACTTC
CASSIEQGTAYEQYF
>TRBJ2-7|NA|TRBV14|NA
TGTGCCAGCAGCATAGACCTGGGGGCCTCCTACGAGCAGTACTTC
CASSIDLGASYEQYF
>TRBJ1-3|NA|TRBV5-5|few
TGTGCCAGCAGCTTGGAGCTGTCCTCTGGAAACACCATATATTTT
CASSLELSSGNTIYF
>TRBJ1-4|NA|TRBV9|NA
TGTGCCAGCAGCGTAGGACAGACGACCTCTGAAAAACTGTTTTTT
CASSVGQTTSEKLFF
>TRBJ1-5|TRBD1|TRBV5-6|NA
TGTGCCAGCAGCTTGGGGGGACAGGTTAGAGTTCAGCCCCAGCATTTT
CASSLGGQVRVQPQHF